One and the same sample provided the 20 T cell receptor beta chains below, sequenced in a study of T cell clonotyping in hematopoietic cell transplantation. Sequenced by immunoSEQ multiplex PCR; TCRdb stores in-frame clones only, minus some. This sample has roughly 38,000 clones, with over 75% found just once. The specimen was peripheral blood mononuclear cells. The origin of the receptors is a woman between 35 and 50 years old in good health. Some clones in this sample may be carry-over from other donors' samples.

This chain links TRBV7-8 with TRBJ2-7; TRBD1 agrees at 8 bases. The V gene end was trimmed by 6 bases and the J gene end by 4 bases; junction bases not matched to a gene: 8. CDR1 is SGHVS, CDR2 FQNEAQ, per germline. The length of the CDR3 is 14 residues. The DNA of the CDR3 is TGTGCCAGCAGTCGGACAGGGAGTTCATACGAGCAGTACTTC. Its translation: CASSRTGSSYEQYF.

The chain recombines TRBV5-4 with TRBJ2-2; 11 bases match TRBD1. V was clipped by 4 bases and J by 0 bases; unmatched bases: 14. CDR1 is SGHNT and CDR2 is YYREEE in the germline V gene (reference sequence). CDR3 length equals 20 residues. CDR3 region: CASSEGPGQGVLSNTGELFF. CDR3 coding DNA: TGTGCCAGCAGCGAGGGGCCGGGACAGGGGGTTTTATCGAACACCGGGGAGCTGTTTTTT.

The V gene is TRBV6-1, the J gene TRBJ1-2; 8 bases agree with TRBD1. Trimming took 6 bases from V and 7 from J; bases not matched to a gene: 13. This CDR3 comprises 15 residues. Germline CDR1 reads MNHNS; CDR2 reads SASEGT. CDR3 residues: CASSRTRRTGSGYTF. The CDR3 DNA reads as TGTGCCAGCAGCAGAACACGCCGGACAGGGAGTGGCTACACCTTC.

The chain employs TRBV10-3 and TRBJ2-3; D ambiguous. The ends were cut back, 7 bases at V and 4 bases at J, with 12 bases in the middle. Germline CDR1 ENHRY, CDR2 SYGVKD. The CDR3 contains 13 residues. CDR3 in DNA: TGTGCCATCATGAGCGCCGCCCCAGATACGCAGTATTTT. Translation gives CAIMSAAPDTQYF.

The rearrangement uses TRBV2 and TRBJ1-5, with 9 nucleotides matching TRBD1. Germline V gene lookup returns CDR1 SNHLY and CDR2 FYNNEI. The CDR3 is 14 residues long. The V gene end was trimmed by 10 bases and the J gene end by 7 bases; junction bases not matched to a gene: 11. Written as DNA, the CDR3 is TGTGCCACCCGACAGGGGGTAGGAGAGCAGCCCCAGCATTTT. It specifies CATRQGVGEQPQHF.

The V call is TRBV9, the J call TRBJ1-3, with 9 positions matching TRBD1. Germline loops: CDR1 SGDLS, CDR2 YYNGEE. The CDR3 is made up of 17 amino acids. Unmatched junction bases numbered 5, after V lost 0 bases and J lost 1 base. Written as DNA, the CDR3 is TGTGCCAGCAGCGTAGCCCCGGGGACAGGGTCTGGAAACACCATATATTTT. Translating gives CASSVAPGTGSGNTIYF.

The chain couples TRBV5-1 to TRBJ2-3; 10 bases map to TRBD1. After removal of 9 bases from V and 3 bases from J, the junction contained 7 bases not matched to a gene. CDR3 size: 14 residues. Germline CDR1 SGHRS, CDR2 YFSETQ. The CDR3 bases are TGCGCCAAGGGACAGGGGTGGGGGACAGATACGCAGTATTTT. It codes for CAKGQGWGTDTQYF.

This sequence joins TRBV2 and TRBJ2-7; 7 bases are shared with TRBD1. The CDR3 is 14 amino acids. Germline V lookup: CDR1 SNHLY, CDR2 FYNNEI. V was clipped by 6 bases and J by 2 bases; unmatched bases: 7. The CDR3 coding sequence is TGTGCCAGCAGAGTACAGGGGTTCACCTACGAGCAGTACTTC. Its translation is CASRVQGFTYEQYF.

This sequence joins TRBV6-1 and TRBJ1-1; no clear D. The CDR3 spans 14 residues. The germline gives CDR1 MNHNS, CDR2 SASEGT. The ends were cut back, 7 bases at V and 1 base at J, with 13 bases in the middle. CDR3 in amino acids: CASTEKTGNTEAFF. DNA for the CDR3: TGTGCCAGCACCGAGAAAACGGGGAACACTGAAGCTTTCTTT.

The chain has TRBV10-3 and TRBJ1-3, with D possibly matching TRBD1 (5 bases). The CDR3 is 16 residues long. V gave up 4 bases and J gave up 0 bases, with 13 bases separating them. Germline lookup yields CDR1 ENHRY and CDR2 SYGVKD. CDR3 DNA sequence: TGTGCCATCAGTGTCCGGGGGACCCTCTCTGGAAACACCATATATTTT. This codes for CAISVRGTLSGNTIYF.

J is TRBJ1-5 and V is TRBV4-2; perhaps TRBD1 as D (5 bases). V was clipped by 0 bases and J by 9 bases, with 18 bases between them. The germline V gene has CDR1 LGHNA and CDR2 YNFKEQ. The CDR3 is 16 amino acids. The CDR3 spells CASSQDWNTDGAPQHF. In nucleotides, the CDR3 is TGTGCCAGCAGCCAAGATTGGAACACCGACGGGGCGCCCCAGCATTTT.

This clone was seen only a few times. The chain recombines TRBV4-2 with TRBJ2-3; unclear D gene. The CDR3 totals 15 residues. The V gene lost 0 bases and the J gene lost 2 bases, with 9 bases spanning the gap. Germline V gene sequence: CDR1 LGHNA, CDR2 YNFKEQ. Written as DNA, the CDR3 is TGTGCCAGCAGCCAAGAGGGCCAGCCCACAGATACGCAGTATTTT. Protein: CASSQEGQPTDTQYF.

CDR3 in amino acids: CASSFYSGSGTGELFF. The CDR3 nucleotides read TGTGCCAGCAGTTTCTATAGCGGGAGCGGTACCGGGGAGCTGTTTTTT. The chain links TRBV6-6 to TRBJ2-2; 9 nucleotides agree with TRBD2. CDR3 length: 16 amino acids. Trimming at V came to 4 bases and at J to 5 bases, leaving 8 bases not matched to a gene. The V gene's germline CDR1 is MNHNY and CDR2 SVGAGI (reference sequence).

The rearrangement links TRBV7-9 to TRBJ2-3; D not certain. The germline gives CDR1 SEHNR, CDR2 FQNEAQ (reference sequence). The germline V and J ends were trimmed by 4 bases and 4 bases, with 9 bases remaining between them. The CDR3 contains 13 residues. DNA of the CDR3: TGTGCCAGCAGCTCCGATGGCCCAGATACGCAGTATTTT. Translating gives CASSSDGPDTQYF. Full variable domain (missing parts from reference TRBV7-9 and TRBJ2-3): DTGVSQNPRHKITKRGQNVTFRCDPISEHNRLYWYRQTLGQGPEFLTYFQNEAQLEKSRLLSDRFSAERPKGSFSTLEIQRTEQGDSAMYLCASSSDGPDTQYFGPGTRLTVL.

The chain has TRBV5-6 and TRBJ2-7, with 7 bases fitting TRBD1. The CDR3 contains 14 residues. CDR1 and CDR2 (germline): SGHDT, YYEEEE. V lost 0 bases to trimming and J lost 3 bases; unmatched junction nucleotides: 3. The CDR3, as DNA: TGTGCCAGCAGCTTGGGGGACAGTGACTACGAGCAGTACTTC. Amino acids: CASSLGDSDYEQYF.

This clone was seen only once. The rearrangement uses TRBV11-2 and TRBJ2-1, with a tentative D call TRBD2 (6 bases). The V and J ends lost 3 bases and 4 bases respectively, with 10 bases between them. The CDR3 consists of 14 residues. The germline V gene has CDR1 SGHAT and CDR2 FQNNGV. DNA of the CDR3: TGTGCCAGCAGCTTCGGGACTTCTTACAATGAGCAGTTCTTC. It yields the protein CASSFGTSYNEQFF.

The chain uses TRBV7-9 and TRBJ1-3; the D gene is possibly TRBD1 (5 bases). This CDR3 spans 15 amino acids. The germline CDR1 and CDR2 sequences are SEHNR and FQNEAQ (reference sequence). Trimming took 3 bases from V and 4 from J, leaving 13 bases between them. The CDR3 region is CASSLGQGEGNTIYF. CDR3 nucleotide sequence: TGTGCCAGCAGCTTGGGGCAGGGTGAAGGAAACACCATATATTTT.

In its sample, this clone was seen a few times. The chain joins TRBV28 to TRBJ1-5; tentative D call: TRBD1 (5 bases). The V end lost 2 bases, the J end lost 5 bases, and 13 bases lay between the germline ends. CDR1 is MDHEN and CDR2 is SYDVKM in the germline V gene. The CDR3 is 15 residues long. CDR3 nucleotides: TGTGCCAGCAGTTTAGGGGGGGATGTCGATCAGCCCCAGCATTTT. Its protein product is CASSLGGDVDQPQHF.

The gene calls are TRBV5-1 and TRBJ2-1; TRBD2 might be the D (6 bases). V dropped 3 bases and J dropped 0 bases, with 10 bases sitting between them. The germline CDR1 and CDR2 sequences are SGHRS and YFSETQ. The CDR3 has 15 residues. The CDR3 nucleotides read TGCGCCAGCAGCTCGGACGGGAGCTCCTACAATGAGCAGTTCTTC. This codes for CASSSDGSSYNEQFF.

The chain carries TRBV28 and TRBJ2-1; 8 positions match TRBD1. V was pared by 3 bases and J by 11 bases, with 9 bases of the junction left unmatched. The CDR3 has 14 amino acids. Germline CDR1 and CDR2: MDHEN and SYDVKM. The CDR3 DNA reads TGTGCCAGCAGTTTTTTCGGGACAGGCCCTCAGCAGTTCTTC. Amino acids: CASSFFGTGPQQFF.